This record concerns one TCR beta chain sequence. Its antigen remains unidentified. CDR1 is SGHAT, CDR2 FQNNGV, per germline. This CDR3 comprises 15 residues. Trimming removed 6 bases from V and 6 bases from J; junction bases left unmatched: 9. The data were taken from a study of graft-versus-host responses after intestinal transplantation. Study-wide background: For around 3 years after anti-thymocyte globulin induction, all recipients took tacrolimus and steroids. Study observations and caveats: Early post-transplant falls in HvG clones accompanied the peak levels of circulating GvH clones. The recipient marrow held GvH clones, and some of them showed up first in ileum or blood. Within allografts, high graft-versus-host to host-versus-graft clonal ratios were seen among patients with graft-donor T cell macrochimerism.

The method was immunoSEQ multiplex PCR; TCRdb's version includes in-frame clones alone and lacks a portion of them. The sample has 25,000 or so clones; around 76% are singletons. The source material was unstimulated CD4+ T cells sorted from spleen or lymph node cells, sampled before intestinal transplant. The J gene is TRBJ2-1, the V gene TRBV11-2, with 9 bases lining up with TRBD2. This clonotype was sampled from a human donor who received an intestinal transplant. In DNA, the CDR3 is TGTGCCAGCAGGACCCCCGGGACTAGCCCCAATGAGCAGTTCTTC. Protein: CASRTPGTSPNEQFF.